The source of this T cell receptor beta chain is a study of T cells in Graves' hyperthyroidism and ophthalmopathy (dated by TCRdb to about 2019). With respect to the entire study: Peripheral blood samples were taken at initial diagnosis, before any treatment was given. To identify TCR V-J signatures that set the groups apart, the researchers used a discovery cohort of 90 to 100 patients, made up of 40 to 45 with Graves' ophthalmopathy and 55 to 65 with stable Graves' hyperthyroidism. An independent validation cohort of under 20 hyperthyroidism patients and approximately 17 patients who later progressed to ophthalmopathy tested prospective prediction of ophthalmopathy. The roughly 94 discovery patients were randomly divided into training and test sets at a 7:3 ratio. In roughly six Graves' hyperthyroidism patients, the study also compared T-cell repertoires from thyroid tissue with T-cell repertoires from blood. Following sampling, methimazole starting at 30 mg daily was given to hyperthyroidism patients, and high-dose intravenous methylprednisolone was given to ophthalmopathy patients. The paper reports TCR Vbeta CDR3 sequencing of approximately 140 peripheral blood samples: 40 to 45 ophthalmopathy, 70 to 85 hyperthyroidism and around 17 progressor patients. What the study reported, not specific to this receptor: In validation, the model predicted progression to ophthalmopathy a median of about 6.8 months before onset, with roughly 68% sensitivity and roughly 72% specificity. Sample size was not statistically predetermined, and investigators were not blinded to group allocation. A model built on a 13 V-J signature distinguished ophthalmopathy from stable hyperthyroidism, reaching 85% to 90% sensitivity and around 82% specificity in cross-validation and 80%/75% in testing. Most expanded thyroid clonotypes (frequency above 0.001) were also found in blood, which suggests that blood repertoires may mirror thyroid immune responses.

The CDR3 sequence holds 18 residues, the cysteine and phenylalanine included. CDR3 DNA only is kept here, 54 bases in frame from base 1. CDR1 and CDR2 are drawn from the germline V gene: SGHTA, FQGNSA. Amplification of TCR beta CDR3 regions was carried out from RNA transcripts. The TCR CDR3 was subjected to a first round of RT-PCR using the HTBI primer set and the Qiagen OneStep RT-PCR kit. Libraries were constructed in a second round of multiplex PCR, after which size selection and purification were carried out. Libraries were sequenced paired-end with 100 bp reads on an Illumina HiSeq2000. As for how the authors treated the data: SOAPnuke was used to process the raw data, with reads discarded if the reads contained adapters or uncalled bases, had a mean Phred below 15, or lacked an exact constant-primer or identifier match. COPE v1.2.5 was used to merge high-quality paired reads, and clonotypes were defined as unique nucleotide sequences. MiTCR v1.1 was used to align the clonotypes against IMGT TRBV, TRBD and TRBJ reference segments. The analysis included only V-J combinations with a frequency above 0.0001, which together covered approximately 99% of the repertoires. A TCS score was defined as the ratio between F50 (clonal expansion) and ExV (chaos), using BLOSUM62-based TCRdist between CDR3 peptides within each V-J. Welch's t-statistics and random forest reduced 500 to 650 V-J features to some 14, which were used in a naive Bayes classifier (R e1071). The public reads were quality trimmed at Q25 with fastp and then assembled into clones with MiXCR by TCRdb, keeping productive beta chains. Each record represents a unique CDR3 protein, reported with the most common genes and DNA among its rows. These V and J calls are TCRdb output, not the study's own analysis. This sample gives 300,000 to 450,000 distinct CDR3 sequences in total; roughly 15% of them show up just once. Less than 20% of the sample is taken by the ten largest.

Moderately to severely active disease, a Clinical Activity Score of at least 3, a NOSPECS grade of at least 4, and a duration under 3 months were present in ophthalmopathy patients. Exclusion was applied to patients with uncontrolled infections, other autoimmune diseases, pregnancy or lactation. Diagnoses relied on clinical symptoms, serum thyroxine and TRAb, thyroid ultrasound and orbital computed tomography. PBMCs were separated from 8 to 10 ml of fresh peripheral blood using Ficoll-Paque density gradient centrifugation. Trizol reagent was used to extract total RNA, and RNA quality was then checked on an Agilent 2100 Bioanalyzer. Points on this clonotype: What antigen it recognizes has not been identified. A junction boundary mismatches the germline segment, possibly from a read error.

Sequencing was carried out using blood. The source is a woman between 25 and 40 years old with Graves' ophthalmopathy. The chain uses TRBV7-2 and TRBJ2-3; TRBD2 aligns with 14 central bases. CDR3 protein: CASSPTGLAGGLTVTQYF. The DNA reads TGTGCCAGCAGCCCAACCGGACTAGCGGGGGGACTCACAGTTACGCAGTATTTT.